This entry concerns a single TCR beta chain. The data originate from a study of patients and donors after allogeneic stem cell transplantation. This CDR3 has 17 residues. The V gene's germline CDR1 is SEHNR and CDR2 FQNEAQ (reference sequence). V trimming: 5 bases; J trimming: 3 bases; junction bases outside the gene matches: 7. TCRdb ran MiXCR on the RT-PCR reads and lists one entry per CDR3 protein. This sample yields about 960,000 distinct CDR3 sequences, of which approximately 19% are seen a single time; around 5.5% belongs to the top ten. This TCR was recovered from a human donor who was either an allogeneic HSCT recipient or a stem cell or donor lymphocyte infusion donor (not recorded which). It is not recorded whose cells these are; they may come from a transplant donor. The V gene is TRBV7-9, the J gene TRBJ2-3; 14 nucleotides line up with TRBD2. The specimen sequenced was blood, either unsorted or a sorted T cell fraction (not recorded which). CDR3 protein: CASSGGTSGSWTDTQYF. The CDR3 DNA sequence: TGTGCCAGCAGCGGTGGGACTAGCGGGAGTTGGACAGATACGCAGTATTTT.